Sequencing of this T cell receptor (beta chain) was carried out in a study of OX40 agonist ivuxolimab in advanced cancers. Clones were sequenced by immunoSEQ multiplex PCR, and TCRdb holds only the in-frame ones, with some missing. The sample lists around 8,000 clones, around 74% occurring once. V was shortened by 6 bases and J by 1 base, with 6 bases between the two germline ends. The CDR3 is made up of 12 amino acids. Germline CDR1 LGHNT, CDR2 FRNRAP. The receptor was isolated from an adult with an advanced solid tumor such as melanoma, head and neck, liver or kidney cancer. The source was CD4+ or CD8+ T cells sorted from blood, collected in a trial of the OX40 agonist ivuxolimab. The chain has TRBV12-5 and TRBJ1-1; D gene ambiguous. The CDR3 spells CASGVGNTEAFF. The CDR3 DNA is TGTGCTAGTGGAGTAGGGAACACTGAAGCTTTCTTT.